A single sample is the source of the 7 T cell receptor beta chains below, sequenced in a study of blood T cell repertoires in COVID-19 (dated by TCRdb to about 2020). The library came from the immunoSEQ multiplex PCR assay. TCRdb holds this immuneACCESS table with in-frame rearrangements only. Some clones are missing; in checked studies, unresolved V genes explain under half, and the rest has no known cause. This sample is represented by around 300,000 clones; 86% of them were singletons. The ten biggest clones cover less than 3% of the sample. Source material: peripheral blood. Receptors originate from a woman aged 25 to 39 with active or convalescent COVID-19.

This chain joins TRBV5-1 and TRBJ2-2; 10 bases match TRBD2. CDR1 and CDR2 (germline): SGHRS, YFSETQ. After removal of 0 bases from V and 4 bases from J, the junction contained 0 bases not matched to a gene. This CDR3 comprises 15 residues. The CDR3 loop reads CASSLASGGTGELFF. The CDR3, as DNA: TGCGCCAGCAGCTTGGCTAGCGGGGGCACCGGGGAGCTGTTTTTT.

The CDR3 sequence is CAWSVPGLSEKLFF. As DNA, the CDR3 is TGTGCCTGGAGTGTACCGGGACTGAGCGAAAAACTGTTTTTT. The chain links TRBV30 to TRBJ1-4; D is perhaps TRBD1 (5 bases). The length of the CDR3 is 14 residues. Germline V lookup: CDR1 GTSNPN, CDR2 SVGIG (reference sequence). Trimming shortened V by 0 bases and J by 8 bases, and 13 bases separated the two germline ends.

The chain is built from TRBV15 and TRBJ1-1; D is ambiguous. This CDR3 contains 16 residues. V shed 0 bases and J shed 0 bases, with 11 bases lying between them. Germline assignment: CDR1 LNHNV and CDR2 YYDKDF (reference sequence). The chain's CDR3 is CATSREAHLMNTEAFF. The CDR3 coding sequence is TGTGCCACCAGCAGAGAGGCACACCTCATGAACACTGAAGCTTTCTTT.

The chain combines TRBV2 with TRBJ2-1, with D possibly being TRBD2 (7 bases). Trimming cost V 6 bases and J 8 bases, with 17 bases left between them. CDR3 length: 14 amino acids. The germline CDR1 and CDR2 sequences are SNHLY and FYNNEI. For the CDR3, the DNA is TGTGCCAGCAGCTGGGGGGGCGCAGAGGATGAGCAGTTCTTC. Protein sequence: CASSWGGAEDEQFF.

The CDR3 nucleotides are TGTGCCAGCAGTGAGAAGACAGGGGGGTATAATTCACCCCTCCACTTT. Its protein product is CASSEKTGGYNSPLHF. The chain joins TRBV6-1 to TRBJ1-6; 9 nucleotides align to TRBD1. With 3 bases clipped from V and 4 bases from J, the junction kept 4 bases outside the gene matches. The CDR3 runs 16 residues. Germline lookup yields CDR1 MNHNS and CDR2 SASEGT.

This clone came up once. The rearrangement joins TRBV28 to TRBJ1-2, with a possible D match to TRBD1 (6 bases). CDR1 is MDHEN, CDR2 SYDVKM, per germline. V was pared by 5 bases and J by 4 bases, with 17 bases between. The length of the CDR3 is 15 residues. In nucleotides, the CDR3 is TGTGCCAGCAGTAGCACCCCGACAGGCAGCTATGGCTACACCTTC. This sequence encodes CASSSTPTGSYGYTF.

This clone was recorded only once. The chain carries TRBV5-4 and TRBJ1-1, with D perhaps TRBD1 (6 bases). V was pared by 4 bases and J by 1 base, with 14 bases between. The CDR3 has 15 residues. Germline CDR1 and CDR2: SGHNT and YYREEE (reference sequence). CDR3 protein: CASSTPKQGNTEAFF. CDR3 DNA: TGTGCCAGCAGCACACCCAAACAGGGGAACACTGAAGCTTTCTTT.